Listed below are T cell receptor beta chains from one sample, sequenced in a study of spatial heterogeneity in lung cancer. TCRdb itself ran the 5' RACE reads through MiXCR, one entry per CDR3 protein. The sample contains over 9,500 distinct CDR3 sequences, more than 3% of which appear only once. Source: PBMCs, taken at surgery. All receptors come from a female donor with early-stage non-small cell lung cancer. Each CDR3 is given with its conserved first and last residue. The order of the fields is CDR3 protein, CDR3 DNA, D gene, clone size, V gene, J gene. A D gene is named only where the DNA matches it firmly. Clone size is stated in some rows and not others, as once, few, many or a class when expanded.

CASSSPVTYEQYF,TGTGCCAGCAGCTCTCCGGTTACCTACGAGCAGTACTTC,.,.,TRBV5-4,TRBJ2-7
CSVESGQGAGELFF,TGCAGCGTGGAATCGGGACAGGGAGCTGGGGAGCTGTTTTTT,TRBD1,many,TRBV29-1,TRBJ2-2
CASSPPSSEAQYF,TGTGCCAGCTCACCACCGTCCAGCGAGGCGCAGTATTTT,.,few,TRBV18,TRBJ2-3
CASSPRDMEAFF,TGTGCCAGCAGCCCCCGGGACATGGAAGCTTTCTTT,.,many,TRBV7-2,TRBJ1-1
CASSQSPRISGANVLTF,TGCGCCAGCAGCCAAAGCCCCCGGATCTCTGGGGCCAACGTCCTGACTTTC,.,many,TRBV4-3,TRBJ2-6
CSASRGVYDTEAFF,TGCAGTGCTAGTAGAGGGGTTTACGACACTGAAGCTTTCTTT,.,many,TRBV20-1,TRBJ1-1
CASSKGAGTSGKQETQYF,TGTGCCAGCAGCAAGGGAGCCGGGACTAGCGGAAAACAAGAGACCCAGTACTTC,.,many,TRBV21-1,TRBJ2-5
CASSVTNTMEQFF,TGTGCCAGCAGTGTCACTAATACAATGGAGCAGTTCTTC,.,many,TRBV6-1,TRBJ2-1
CSARDPGGQVGGYTF,TGCAGTGCTAGAGACCCCGGGGGGCAAGTGGGTGGCTACACCTTC,.,many,TRBV20-1,TRBJ1-2
CASSQDPGLATDTQYF,TGTGCCAGCAGCCAAGATCCGGGACTAGCGACAGATACGCAGTATTTT,TRBD2,.,TRBV3-1,TRBJ2-3
CSVTRDRVDEQYF,TGCAGCGTAACCCGGGACAGGGTTGACGAGCAGTACTTC,TRBD1,many,TRBV29-1,TRBJ2-7
CASSDGLAIF,TGTGCCAGCAGTGATGGGCTCGCTATTTTC,.,many,TRBV6-1,TRBJ2-1
CASRSAGSYEQYF,TGTGCCAGCAGGTCGGCGGGCTCCTACGAGCAGTACTTC,.,.,TRBV2,TRBJ2-7
CSFQTGTGNTIYF,TGCAGCTTCCAGACAGGGACAGGAAACACCATATATTTT,TRBD1,many,TRBV29-1,TRBJ1-3
CASSQDGAGPLETQYF,TGCGCCAGCAGCCAAGATGGCGCAGGTCCATTGGAGACCCAGTACTTC,.,.,TRBV4-1,TRBJ2-5
CASSYSPGQGFATNEKLFF,TGTGCCAGCAGTTACTCGCCGGGACAGGGGTTCGCAACTAATGAAAAACTGTTTTTT,TRBD1,many,TRBV6-6,TRBJ1-4
CSARQPGLASHEQYF,TGCAGTGCTAGACAGCCGGGACTAGCTTCCCACGAGCAGTACTTC,TRBD2,.,TRBV20-1,TRBJ2-7